These 32 T cell receptor beta chains originate from one sample sequenced in a study of cytomegalovirus exposure and HLA in healthy donors. The PCR made use of 60 Vbeta and 13 Jbeta primers. The protocol was immunoSEQ multiplex PCR, while the TCRdb copy is restricted to in-frame clones and leaves out a portion. The sample yields over 110,000 clones, roughly 74% seen once. The material sequenced was PBMCs. These TCRs come from a woman aged 40 to 50 in good health and CMV-seropositive.

This rearrangement joins TRBV28 to TRBJ2-7; no clear D. CDR1 and CDR2 from the germline V gene are MDHEN and SYDVKM. Trimming pared 5 bases from V and 1 base from J, leaving 12 bases between. The CDR3 has 14 amino acids. The CDR3 nucleotides read TGTGCCAGCAGTCCCCCCGGCGGATCCTACGAGCAGTACTTC. Translating gives CASSPPGGSYEQYF.

This clone was detected a few times. The V call is TRBV6-5, the J call TRBJ1-1, with D tentatively TRBD1 (6 bases). CDR1 is MNHEY and CDR2 is SVGAGI in the germline V gene. The CDR3 length is 14 residues. V was trimmed by 6 bases and J by 8 bases, leaving 19 bases between them. The CDR3 region has the DNA TGTGCCAGCAGCCGTTCGGGGGGGCTACCCGAAGCTTTCTTT. Translated, it gives CASSRSGGLPEAFF.

The chain has TRBV5-1 and TRBJ2-3; tentative D call: TRBD2 (6 bases). There are 14 residues in the CDR3. Trimming removed 0 bases from V and 6 bases from J, with 11 bases in between. CDR1 is SGHRS, CDR2 YFSETQ, per germline. CDR3 sequence: CASSLGPEGDTQYF. In DNA, the CDR3 is TGCGCCAGCAGCTTGGGACCGGAGGGTGATACGCAGTATTTT.

There are a few counts of this clone. The rearrangement joins TRBV7-3 to TRBJ2-2; 7 positions agree with TRBD2. Trimming took 2 bases from V and 5 from J; bases not matched to a gene: 2. This CDR3 comprises 14 residues. Looked up from germline, CDR1 is SGHTA and CDR2 is FQGTGA. Here the CDR3 reads CASSLHGRTGELFF. In DNA, the CDR3 is TGTGCCAGCAGCTTACACGGGAGGACCGGGGAGCTGTTTTTT.

The V and J genes are TRBV19 and TRBJ2-7, with TRBD1 as a possible D gene (7 bases). The CDR3 spans 15 residues. Trimming left V 1 base short and J 4 bases short, with 14 bases between. Looked up from germline, CDR1 is LNHDA and CDR2 is SQIVND (reference sequence). CDR3 loop: CASSIAATGRYEQYF. The CDR3 DNA reads as TGTGCCAGTAGTATAGCGGCGACAGGGAGGTACGAGCAGTACTTC.

This clone has just a few counts. V and J are TRBV30 and TRBJ1-5; weak D call: TRBD1 (5 bases). The germline CDR1 and CDR2 sequences are GTSNPN and SVGIG (reference sequence). The V gene lost 1 base and the J gene lost 7 bases, with 11 bases spanning the gap. The CDR3 sequence is 13 residues long. The DNA of the CDR3 is TGTGCCTGGAGTGGAGGGGAGGGACAGCCCCAGCATTTT. It is translated as CAWSGGEGQPQHF.

The chain combines TRBV19 with TRBJ2-1; 9 bases are shared with TRBD2. V shed 7 bases and J 3 bases; nucleotides not matched to a gene: 4. The germline V gene has CDR1 LNHDA and CDR2 SQIVND (reference sequence). There are 14 residues in the CDR3. CDR3 loop: CASNLAGHYNEQFF. The CDR3 DNA is TGTGCCAGTAACCTAGCGGGGCACTACAATGAGCAGTTCTTC.

This clone was seen a handful of times. The chain recombines TRBV2 with TRBJ2-4; D may be TRBD2 (6 bases). Germline values: CDR1 SNHLY, CDR2 FYNNEI. This CDR3 comprises 12 residues. Trimming shortened V by 5 bases and J by 6 bases, and 8 bases separated the two germline ends. This CDR3 reads CASSLGGNIQYF. As DNA, the CDR3 is TGTGCCAGCAGTCTGGGGGGAAACATTCAGTACTTC.

The V call is TRBV10-3, the J call TRBJ1-1, with TRBD1 matching 7 bases. This CDR3 has 18 amino acids. Trimming removed 0 bases from V and 1 base from J; junction bases left unmatched: 11. Germline V CDR1 and CDR2: ENHRY, SYGVKD. CDR3 region: CAISESPRGRSGNTEAFF. CDR3 nucleotides: TGTGCCATCAGTGAGTCTCCGAGGGGGCGCTCGGGGAACACTGAAGCTTTCTTT.

V usage is TRBV20-1 and J usage is TRBJ1-1, with no clear D. V was cut by 1 base and J by 5 bases, with 5 bases left in between. The CDR3 sequence is 11 residues long. In germline, CDR1 is DFQATT, CDR2 SNEGSKA (reference sequence). CDR3 protein: CSARGLTEAFF. The CDR3 coding sequence is TGCAGTGCTAGAGGACTTACTGAAGCTTTCTTT.

V usage is TRBV29-1 and J usage is TRBJ2-5, with a possible D match to TRBD2 (5 bases). CDR1 and CDR2 from the germline V gene are SQVTM and ANQGSEA. This CDR3 has 14 amino acids. V lost 6 bases and J 5 bases, leaving 19 bases between the germline ends. DNA for the CDR3: TGCAGCGTCCCCTTGGTGGGAGTGGGGGAGACCCAGTACTTC. It codes for CSVPLVGVGETQYF.

This clone was observed a handful of times. The chain links TRBV7-2 to TRBJ1-2, with TRBD1 matching 9 bases. Germline assignment: CDR1 SGHTA and CDR2 FQGNSA. This CDR3 region has 16 residues. V lost 5 bases to trimming and J lost 3 bases; unmatched junction nucleotides: 10. CDR3 sequence: CASSESGTGIDYGYTF. The CDR3 DNA reads as TGTGCCAGCAGCGAGAGTGGGACAGGGATTGACTATGGCTACACCTTC.

V gene TRBV28 combines with J gene TRBJ2-3; D may be TRBD1 (6 bases). Trimming took off 8 bases at V and 3 bases at J, with 24 bases between the two ends. This CDR3 has 17 residues. Looked up from germline, CDR1 is MDHEN and CDR2 is SYDVKM. CDR3: CASLPPGHQRMTDTQYF. The CDR3 nucleotides read TGTGCCAGCCTGCCACCGGGACACCAGCGGATGACAGATACGCAGTATTTT.

The V call is TRBV9, the J call TRBJ1-2, with D perhaps matching TRBD1 (6 bases). Trimming left V 3 bases short and J 4 bases short, with 13 bases between. This CDR3 comprises 14 residues. Germline CDR1 SGDLS, CDR2 YYNGEE. The CDR3 nucleotides read TGTGCCAGCAGCGCCTCACAGGGCGGCTATGGCTACACCTTC. This codes for CASSASQGGYGYTF.

The chain recombines TRBV27 with TRBJ2-1, with D uncertain. Germline assignment: CDR1 MNHEY and CDR2 SMNVEV (reference sequence). With 4 bases removed from V and 6 bases from J, the gap between germline ends came to 13 bases. This CDR3 contains 14 residues. The CDR3 nucleotides are TGTGCCAGCAGTTCGGTCCTTTTTAGCAATGAGCAGTTCTTC. This encodes CASSSVLFSNEQFF.

The chain is built from TRBV19 and TRBJ2-6, with D perhaps matching TRBD2 (6 bases). The CDR3 is made up of 17 amino acids. Trimming took 6 bases from V and 0 from J, leaving 15 bases between them. Germline-derived CDR1 and CDR2 are LNHDA and SQIVND (reference sequence). The CDR3 DNA sequence: TGTGCCAGTAGCCTGGACGGGAGAAGCTCTGGGGCCAACGTCCTGACTTTC. Amino acid sequence: CASSLDGRSSGANVLTF.

The V call is TRBV6-6, the J call TRBJ2-7; 10 bases align to TRBD2. CDR1 and CDR2 (germline): MNHNY, SVGAGI (reference sequence). CDR3 length: 13 residues. With V trimmed by 6 bases and J by 6 bases, 5 bases remained unmatched. The CDR3 nucleotides are TGTGCCAGCAGCAAGCGGGAGGGCACCGAGCAGTACTTC. Encoded protein: CASSKREGTEQYF.

The chain couples TRBV7-9 to TRBJ2-1, with 7 positions matching TRBD2. CDR3 length: 13 amino acids. Trimming at V came to 1 base and at J to 6 bases, leaving 0 bases not matched to a gene. The germline V gene encodes CDR1 SEHNR and CDR2 FQNEAQ (reference sequence). CDR3 bases: TGTGCCAGCAGCTTAGGCGGGAGCAATGAGCAGTTCTTC. Encoded protein: CASSLGGSNEQFF.

In DNA, the CDR3 is TGCAGCGTTGCGGCCGCGGGGGATACGCAGTATTTT. This encodes CSVAAAGDTQYF. The gene calls are TRBV29-1 and TRBJ2-3, with TRBD2 as a possible D gene (6 bases). With 4 bases removed from V and 6 bases from J, the gap between germline ends came to 11 bases. CDR3 length: 12 residues. Germline loops: CDR1 SQVTM, CDR2 ANQGSEA.

This chain uses TRBV7-2 with TRBJ2-7, with TRBD2 matching over 9 bases. With 5 bases clipped from V and 2 bases from J, the junction kept 4 bases outside the gene matches. This CDR3 contains 14 residues. Germline-derived CDR1 and CDR2 are SGHTA and FQGNSA. The CDR3 loop is CASSLSGGPYEQYF. The DNA for the CDR3 is TGTGCCAGCAGCCTTAGCGGGGGACCCTACGAGCAGTACTTC.

The rearrangement links TRBV11-3 to TRBJ1-5; the match to TRBD1 covers 10 bases. The V segment lost 3 bases and the J segment 7 bases; nucleotides outside the gene matches: 3. Germline V gene lookup returns CDR1 SGHNT and CDR2 YENEEA. The CDR3 is 14 amino acids. The CDR3 loop reads CASSLDRGYQPQHF. In DNA, the CDR3 is TGTGCCAGCAGCTTGGACAGGGGGTACCAGCCCCAGCATTTT.

V usage is TRBV6-6 and J usage is TRBJ1-2; the match to TRBD1 covers 10 bases. The CDR3 has 16 residues. Losses at the gene ends were 2 bases for V and 6 bases for J; bases not matched to a gene: 9. CDR1 and CDR2 (germline): MNHNY, SVGAGI (reference sequence). This chain's CDR3 is CASSYDRGRKDNGYTF. The CDR3 DNA reads as TGTGCCAGCAGTTACGACAGGGGGCGCAAGGACAATGGCTACACCTTC.

The rearrangement joins TRBV5-1 to TRBJ2-1, with TRBD1 identical over 8 bases. Germline lookup yields CDR1 SGHRS and CDR2 YFSETQ. The CDR3 sequence is 16 residues long. V dropped 0 bases and J dropped 8; count of bases not matched to a gene: 10. The CDR3 DNA reads as TGCGCCAGCAGCTTGGCCTGGGCCAGGGGGCGAGATGAGCAGTTCTTC. Protein sequence: CASSLAWARGRDEQFF.

The CDR3 sequence: CASSSDRDLAFF. For the CDR3, the DNA is TGTGCCAGCAGTTCCGACAGGGATCTAGCTTTCTTT. This chain joins TRBV6-6 and TRBJ1-1; TRBD1 aligns across 7 bases. The V segment lost 4 bases and the J segment 10 bases; nucleotides outside the gene matches: 6. The CDR3 loop spans 12 amino acids. Looked up from germline, CDR1 is MNHNY and CDR2 is SVGAGI (reference sequence).

The rearrangement uses TRBV9 and TRBJ1-1; weak D call: TRBD1 (5 bases). The germline V gene encodes CDR1 SGDLS and CDR2 YYNGEE. The CDR3 has 15 residues. V was cut by 0 bases and J by 1 base, with 10 bases left in between. Here the CDR3 DNA reads TGTGCCAGCAGCGTAGCCTGGGGGGGGAACACTGAAGCTTTCTTT. This translates into CASSVAWGGNTEAFF.

In its sample, this clone was seen once. The J gene is TRBJ2-1, the V gene TRBV7-2; 10 bases align to TRBD2. Looked up from germline, CDR1 is SGHTA and CDR2 is FQGNSA. The trim removed 5 bases at V and 7 bases at J, leaving 8 bases unmatched. The CDR3 contains 15 residues. The CDR3 bases are TGTGCCAGCAGCCATCAAGCGGGAGGGCCGAATGAGCAGTTCTTC. Its translation is CASSHQAGGPNEQFF. Complete variable domain (other parts from reference TRBV7-2 and TRBJ2-1): GAGVSQSPSNKVTEKGKDVELRCDPISGHTALYWYRQSLGQGLEFLIYFQGNSAPDKSGLPSDRFSAERTGGSVSTLTIQRTQQEDSAVYLCASSHQAGGPNEQFFGPGTRLTVL.

The chain joins TRBV5-6 to TRBJ2-7, with a weak D call TRBD2 (6 bases). Germline assignment: CDR1 SGHDT and CDR2 YYEEEE. With 0 bases removed from V and 6 bases from J, the gap between germline ends came to 10 bases. This CDR3 comprises 13 residues. CDR3: CASSLGRGREQYF. The CDR3 nucleotides read TGTGCCAGCAGCTTGGGGCGGGGTCGCGAGCAGTACTTC.

This chain connects TRBV7-2 to TRBJ1-1; the match to TRBD1 covers 8 bases. The CDR3 length is 15 residues. Germline V CDR1 and CDR2: SGHTA, FQGNSA. V trimming: 4 bases; J trimming: 4 bases; junction bases outside the gene matches: 8. CDR3 in DNA: TGTGCCAGCAGCTCATCCCCAGGGGGCGGCACTGAAGCTTTCTTT. Residues: CASSSSPGGGTEAFF.

This chain links TRBV5-1 with TRBJ2-7, with 15 bases aligning to TRBD2. Germline V gene lookup returns CDR1 SGHRS and CDR2 YFSETQ. V lost 4 bases, J lost 4 bases, and 9 bases stayed unmatched. The CDR3 contains 17 residues. CDR3 in amino acids: CASSRGTSGRSPYEQYF. The CDR3 DNA is TGCGCCAGCAGCCGAGGGACTAGCGGGAGGTCTCCTTACGAGCAGTACTTC.

The V gene is TRBV7-9, the J gene TRBJ1-6, with D possibly TRBD1 on 6 matching bases. The CDR3 consists of 16 residues. V was trimmed by 0 bases and J by 10 bases, leaving 16 bases between them. Germline V gene data show CDR1 as SEHNR and CDR2 as FQNEAQ (reference sequence). The CDR3 region has the DNA TGTGCCAGCAGCTTAGCTATCGACAGGCAATCATCACCCCTCCACTTT. It is translated as CASSLAIDRQSSPLHF.

CDR3 nucleotides: TGTGCCAGTAGTGTTAAACAGGGGTCAAACGAGCAGTACTTC. Residues: CASSVKQGSNEQYF. The chain is built from TRBV19 and TRBJ2-7; 7 bases line up with TRBD1. Trimming at V came to 5 bases and at J to 5 bases, leaving 9 bases not matched to a gene. The CDR3 loop spans 14 amino acids. Per germline, CDR1 LNHDA and CDR2 SQIVND (reference sequence).

V gene TRBV21-1 combines with J gene TRBJ2-5; the D segment call TRBD1 is taken from the table without a DNA check. TRBV21-1 is reported as a pseudogene. The CDR3 consists of 12 residues. The CDR3 protein is CASGTVQETQYF. CDR3 in DNA: TGTGCCAGCGGGACAGTCCAAGAGACCCAGTACTTC.